Listed here are 2 T cell receptor beta chains from one sample, sequenced in a study of blood T cells in healthy people across ages. Alongside a J-beta primer mix, a sample-barcoded 5' primer served in a second PCR lasting roughly 7 to 11 cycles. TCRdb recomputed calls from the 5' RACE reads with MiXCR, one row per CDR3 protein. The repertoire holds some 900,000 distinct CDR3 sequences, with 40% to 60% as singletons. The source material was blood. Every receptor here comes from a man aged 25 to 45 in good health.

This clonotype is a singleton in its sample. This chain joins TRBV15 and TRBJ2-3; possibly TRBD1 for D (5 bases). Trimming removed 0 bases at V and 2 bases at J, with 12 bases between. CDR1 is LNHNV, CDR2 YYDKDF, per germline (reference sequence). The CDR3 has 16 amino acids. CDR3: CATSRDRGAVTDTQYF. For the CDR3, the DNA is TGTGCCACCAGCAGAGATCGTGGGGCCGTCACAGATACGCAGTATTTT.

The chain employs TRBV10-3 and TRBJ2-5, with D tentatively TRBD2 (6 bases). The CDR3 consists of 16 residues. V lost 6 bases, J lost 11 bases, and 28 bases lay in between. Per germline, CDR1 ENHRY and CDR2 SYGVKD. CDR3 coding DNA: TGTGCCATCAGACCGGGACGGAGTCCCTCCGGGGGTGAGCAGTACTTC. Translation: CAIRPGRSPSGGEQYF.